This is a list of T cell receptor beta chains from one sample in a study of human T cells and chemical hapten exposure. TCRdb re-analysed the RACE reads in MiXCR, keeping a single row per CDR3 protein. The table records 110,000 to 150,000 distinct CDR3 sequences, roughly 12% of them present only once. The sequencing here drew on whole blood, taken in connection with sensitization to the hapten diphenylcyclopropenone (DPC). The receptors derive from a woman in her fifties or sixties with alopecia areata. Some clones in this sample may be carry-over from other donors' samples. Both conserved end residues are part of each CDR3. The D gene is left open where the match is weak. Rows may omit the clone size; those that give it use once, few, many or a size class.

D	size	V	J	DNA	CDR3
-	-	TRBV12-3/TRBV12-4	TRBJ2-4	TGTGCCAGCAGTTTATCTAGTTCGAACATTCAGTACTTC	CASSLSSSNIQYF
TRBD2	many	TRBV5-1	TRBJ2-2	TGCGCCAGCAGCTTGGGGGGACTAGGAAACGCCGGGGAGCTGTTTTTT	CASSLGGLGNAGELFF
-	many	TRBV19	TRBJ2-4	TGTGCCAGTACCTCAGCACAGGGAGGCAAAAACATTCAGTACTTC	CASTSAQGGKNIQYF
-	few	TRBV9	TRBJ2-6	TGTGCCAGCAGCCCCCAAGGGGTGGCTTCTGGGGCCAACGTCCTGACTTTC	CASSPQGVASGANVLTF
-	few	TRBV7-6	TRBJ2-7	TGTGCCAGCAGCCCGAGGGGGGGGCGAAACGAGCAGTACTTC	CASSPRGGRNEQYF
-	-	TRBV21-1	TRBJ2-4	TGTGCCAGCAGCAGGGGGTTAGCCAAAAACATTCAGTACTTC	CASSRGLAKNIQYF
-	many	TRBV27	TRBJ1-4	TGTGCCAGCAGCCCCCGGAGCTCAACTAATGAAAAACTGTTTTTT	CASSPRSSTNEKLFF
-	-	TRBV10-3	TRBJ2-1	TGTGCCATATCCGAGGGGAGCTTTTACAATGAGCAGTTCTTC	CAISEGSFYNEQFF
-	many	TRBV7-9	TRBJ2-2	TGTGCCAGCAGCTCCCGGGTCGGGATCAGCACCGGGGAGCTGTTTTTT	CASSSRVGISTGELFF
TRBD1	many	TRBV5-5	TRBJ2-2	TGTGCCAGCAGTTTTAAGGACAGGGAGAGGACCGGGGAGCTGTTTTTT	CASSFKDRERTGELFF
TRBD1	few	TRBV29-1	TRBJ2-1	TGCAGCGTGGACGGAGGACAGGGGGCCCCCTACAATGAGCAGTTCTTC	CSVDGGQGAPYNEQFF
-	-	TRBV2	TRBJ2-2	TGTGCCAGCAGTGATCACAGCCAGCGCACCGGGGAGCTGTTTTTT	CASSDHSQRTGELFF
-	few	TRBV11-2	TRBJ2-4	TGTGCCAGCGGTCGGAAAAACATTCAGTACTTC	CASGRKNIQYF
-	many	TRBV12-3/TRBV12-4	TRBJ2-2	TGTGCCAGCAGTTTCGCGGGGACGAACACCGGGGAGCTGTTTTTT	CASSFAGTNTGELFF
-	-	TRBV20-1	TRBJ2-7	TGCAGTGCTAGCGGGAAGGAGCAGTACTTC	CSASGKEQYF
-	-	TRBV20-1	TRBJ2-3	TGCAGTGCTTGGAGCTCTGATACGCAGTATTTT	CSAWSSDTQYF
TRBD1	many	TRBV5-5	TRBJ1-5	TGTGCCAGCAGCTTCTTTGACAGGGGAAGCAATCAGCCCCAGCATTTT	CASSFFDRGSNQPQHF
TRBD1	few	TRBV6-2/TRBV6-3	TRBJ1-5	TGTGCCAGCAGGACCAGGGGGGTAGAACAGCCCCAGCATTTT	CASRTRGVEQPQHF
-	-	TRBV3-1	TRBJ1-1	TGTGCCAGCAGCCACAGGATGGGCACTGAAGCTTTCTTT	CASSHRMGTEAFF
TRBD2	many	TRBV7-9	TRBJ2-2	TGTGCCAGCAGCCCCGAGGCGGGAGCTACCGGGGAGCTGTTTTTT	CASSPEAGATGELFF
-	few	TRBV4-2	TRBJ2-7	TGTGCCAGCAGCCAAGTCGCAGGGCCTTCTTCCTACGAGCAGTACTTC	CASSQVAGPSSYEQYF
-	few	TRBV6-6	TRBJ1-2	TGTGCCAGCAGTTTATATAACTATGGCTACACCTTC	CASSLYNYGYTF
TRBD2	-	TRBV9	TRBJ2-7	TGTGCCAGCAGCGTAGATAGCGGGAGGGCCGTGCAGTACTTC	CASSVDSGRAVQYF
-	-	TRBV6-2/TRBV6-3	TRBJ2-1	TGTGCCAGCAGTACTAGCAGCTCCTACAATGAGCAGTTCTTC	CASSTSSSYNEQFF
-	many	TRBV6-6	TRBJ1-5	TGTGCCAGCAGTTGGGGCCAGGGGAATCAGCCCCAGCATTTT	CASSWGQGNQPQHF
TRBD2	few	TRBV9	TRBJ2-2	TGTGCCAGCAGCGTAAGGACTAGCGGGAGCGCCGGGGAGCTGTTTTTT	CASSVRTSGSAGELFF
-	-	TRBV29-1	TRBJ1-5	TGCAGCGTTGGACCGGGAGGAGGCAATCAGCCCCAGCATTTT	CSVGPGGGNQPQHF
-	many	TRBV6-5	TRBJ2-1	TGTGCCAGCAGTTACGGGGGAAATGAGCAGTTCTTC	CASSYGGNEQFF
TRBD2	-	TRBV20-1	TRBJ2-1	TGCAGTGCTAGAGATCGGATTCTAGCGGGGGCCAATGAGCAGTTCTTC	CSARDRILAGANEQFF
-	few	TRBV10-2	TRBJ1-4	TGCGCCAGCAGTCACATCGGCACTAGGCGAGAGGTTGAAAAACTGTTTTTT	CASSHIGTRREVEKLFF
TRBD1	many	TRBV5-8	TRBJ1-2	TGTGCCAGCAGCTTGACTTTTAGGACAGGGGAAGGCTACACCTTC	CASSLTFRTGEGYTF
-	few	TRBV28	TRBJ2-5	TGTGCCAGCAGCCTTGAAGACCACAAGGAGACCCAGTACTTC	CASSLEDHKETQYF
-	many	TRBV5-1	TRBJ2-5	TGCGCCAGCAGCCCGGAGTTCTGGCAGGGTGAGACCCAGTACTTC	CASSPEFWQGETQYF
TRBD2	-	TRBV4-2	TRBJ2-1	TGTGCCAGCAGCCTAGGGACTAGCGGGACGATTCGGAATGAGCAGTTCTTC	CASSLGTSGTIRNEQFF
-	few	TRBV5-4	TRBJ2-1	TGTGCCAGCAACAGGGGGGGTCGGGACGCCGACAATGAGCAGTTCTTC	CASNRGGRDADNEQFF
-	few	TRBV30	TRBJ2-3	TGTGCCTGGGCTACTAGACTAGGCACAGATACGCAGTATTTT	CAWATRLGTDTQYF
-	many	TRBV12-3/TRBV12-4	TRBJ1-5	TGTGCCAGCAGCTTAGATCAGCCCCAGCATTTT	CASSLDQPQHF
TRBD2	-	TRBV29-1	TRBJ2-1	TGCAGCGTCTGCCCCCTGCGGGGGGGCAATGAGCAGTTCTTC	CSVCPLRGGNEQFF
TRBD2	many	TRBV6-2/TRBV6-3	TRBJ2-4	TGTGCCAGCAGTTACCCCGGACTAGCGGGGCCAGGGAACATTCAGTACTTC	CASSYPGLAGPGNIQYF
TRBD2	few	TRBV6-5	TRBJ2-5	TGTGCCAGCAGTTACGACGCGGGGGAGGAGGAGACCCAGTACTTC	CASSYDAGEEETQYF
-	-	TRBV4-3	TRBJ1-1	TGCGCCAGCAGCCAAGACAGTCAGAACACTGAAGCTTTCTTT	CASSQDSQNTEAFF
TRBD1	few	TRBV28	TRBJ1-3	TGTGCCAGCAGTTCGCGGGGACAGGGGTTTTTTAGGGTCTCTGGAAACACCATATATTTT	CASSSRGQGFFRVSGNTIYF
TRBD1	few	TRBV28	TRBJ2-2	TGTGCCAGCAGTGGACAGGGGGGGACCGGGGAGCTGTTTTTT	CASSGQGGTGELFF
-	-	TRBV4-3	TRBJ1-1	TGCGCCAGCAGGCCCGGGCATACAGTGAACACTGAAGTTTTCTTT	CASRPGHTVNTEVFF
-	many	TRBV7-2	TRBJ2-7	TGTGCCAGCTCACCCGGCGGGGGCCCTTACGAGCAGTACTTC	CASSPGGGPYEQYF
-	many	TRBV4-3	TRBJ1-5	TGCGCCAGCAGCCTGGGGAGGGATAGCAATCAGCCCCAGCATTTT	CASSLGRDSNQPQHF
-	-	TRBV3-1	TRBJ2-7	TGTGCCAGCAGCCAAATGGGGGCCGAGCAGTACTTC	CASSQMGAEQYF
TRBD1	-	TRBV27	TRBJ2-1	TGTGCCAGCAAGGCTAGGGGGGACAGGACCCCTAATGAGCAGTTCTTC	CASKARGDRTPNEQFF
TRBD1	-	TRBV6-2/TRBV6-3	TRBJ2-1	TGTGCCAGTAAGCCCGGGACAGGACCTCGACCGAGGGGGAATGAGCAGTTCTTC	CASKPGTGPRPRGNEQFF
-	many	TRBV7-9	TRBJ2-3	TGTGCCAGCAGCCGCTGGACGGGAAGGGCAGATACGCAGTATTTT	CASSRWTGRADTQYF
TRBD2	many	TRBV20-1	TRBJ2-7	TGCAGTAAAGAGCGGCGGGAGGTAACCTACGAGCAGTACTTC	CSKERREVTYEQYF